The 24 T cell receptor beta chains below come from one sample, sequenced in a study of blood T cell repertoires in COVID-19. Data came from immunoSEQ multiplex PCR; TCRdb stores just in-frame clones and leaves some out. The sample has 250,000 to 300,000 clones, around nine tenths seen once. The sequencing sample was made of peripheral blood. These receptors were taken from a woman aged 70-85 years with COVID-19, enrolled during active disease.

V usage is TRBV5-4 and J usage is TRBJ2-2; D possibly corresponds to TRBD1 (5 bases). Germline V gene data show CDR1 as SGHNT and CDR2 as YYREEE (reference sequence). This CDR3 is built from 16 residues. The V and J ends lost 4 bases and 5 bases respectively, with 18 bases between them. CDR3 sequence (DNA): TGTGCCAGCAGCCCTCCTGCCAGGGCCGGGACCGGGGAGCTGTTTTTT. This translates into CASSPPARAGTGELFF.

This chain uses TRBV5-5 with TRBJ2-1; 13 nucleotides line up with TRBD2. The germline gives CDR1 SGHKS, CDR2 YYEKEE (reference sequence). The CDR3 length is 16 residues. V was clipped by 4 bases and J by 16 bases; unmatched bases: 17. In DNA form, the CDR3 reads TGTGCCAGCAGCCCGGGACTAGCGGGGACCCTCACTTCCATATTCTTC. Translating gives CASSPGLAGTLTSIFF.

This chain links TRBV20-1 with TRBJ2-5; D is unresolved. The CDR3 loop spans 11 amino acids. V lost 4 bases and J lost 5, with 8 bases in between. From germline, CDR1 is DFQATT and CDR2 SNEGSKA (reference sequence). The DNA for the CDR3 is TGCAGTGCTACGAACGGGGAGACCCAGTACTTC. Translating it yields CSATNGETQYF.

This clone has just one count. The CDR3 DNA reads TGTGCCTGGATGATTCCAGGGGGTACCCAGTACTTC. Amino acid sequence: CAWMIPGGTQYF. This rearrangement joins TRBV30 to TRBJ2-5; 7 positions match TRBD1. The CDR3 is 12 residues long. J lost 8 bases, V lost 4 bases, and 7 bases had no gene match. CDR1 is GTSNPN, CDR2 SVGIG, per germline (reference sequence).

The CDR3 DNA reads as TGTGCCAGCAGTTTAGGCGCGGGGGACAATGAGCAGTTCTTC. As protein: CASSLGAGDNEQFF. The V gene is TRBV27, the J gene TRBJ2-1; 7 bases map to TRBD2. After removal of 2 bases from V and 5 bases from J, the junction contained 3 bases not matched to a gene. Germline loops: CDR1 MNHEY, CDR2 SMNVEV (reference sequence). The CDR3 is 14 residues long.

V and J are TRBV9 and TRBJ1-2; perhaps TRBD1 as D (5 bases). The V gene's germline CDR1 is SGDLS and CDR2 YYNGEE. CDR3 size: 15 residues. Trimming left V 0 bases short and J 8 bases short, with 17 bases between. The CDR3, as DNA: TGTGCCAGCAGCGTAGAGGTGGCGCCAGGGCGGGGCTACACCTTC. Translated: CASSVEVAPGRGYTF.

The rearrangement joins TRBV30 to TRBJ1-2; 12 bases fit TRBD1. Losses at the gene ends were 5 bases for V and 8 bases for J; bases not matched to a gene: 6. This CDR3 spans 13 amino acids. CDR1 GTSNPN and CDR2 SVGIG come from the germline V gene (reference sequence). CDR3 sequence reads: CAWGGTGGLGYTF. Written as DNA, the CDR3 is TGTGCCTGGGGAGGGACAGGGGGCCTCGGCTACACCTTC.

The chain employs TRBV18 and TRBJ2-1, with D tentatively TRBD2 (7 bases). The CDR3 runs 15 residues. The V gene lost 6 bases and the J gene lost 4 bases, with 16 bases spanning the gap. Germline values: CDR1 KGHSH, CDR2 LQKENI. The CDR3 nucleotides read TGTGCCAGCTCGCCTCCGGGGGGCTTTTACAATGAGCAGTTCTTC. This codes for CASSPPGGFYNEQFF.

This clone was counted between two and nine times. This chain uses TRBV29-1 with TRBJ2-3; D is unresolved. The CDR3 is made up of 13 amino acids. Trimming removed 5 bases at V and 6 bases at J, with 15 bases between. Germline assignment: CDR1 SQVTM and CDR2 ANQGSEA. The chain's CDR3 is CSVKAGTADTQYF. Written as DNA, the CDR3 is TGCAGCGTTAAGGCAGGAACGGCGGATACGCAGTATTTT.

This clone has a handful of counts. The chain recombines TRBV24-1 with TRBJ1-6; D gene unclear. V gave up 5 bases and J gave up 5 bases, with 9 bases separating them. The V gene's germline CDR1 is KGHDR and CDR2 SFDVKD. This CDR3 has 14 residues. CDR3 loop: CATSAGRDNSPLHF. Written as DNA, the CDR3 is TGTGCCACCAGTGCCGGGAGAGATAATTCACCCCTCCACTTT.

The chain is built from TRBV19 and TRBJ2-3, with D perhaps matching TRBD2 (7 bases). V was cut by 9 bases and J by 5 bases, with 12 bases left in between. Germline V lookup: CDR1 LNHDA, CDR2 SQIVND (reference sequence). This CDR3 is built from 12 residues. The CDR3, as DNA: TGTGCCAGAGGGAGGGGGAAAGATACGCAGTATTTT. Amino acids: CARGRGKDTQYF.

The V call is TRBV7-9, the J call TRBJ2-7, with D maybe TRBD1 (6 bases). The V gene lost 4 bases and the J gene lost 5 bases, with 12 bases spanning the gap. Germline CDR1 SEHNR, CDR2 FQNEAQ (reference sequence). The CDR3 contains 13 residues. As DNA, the CDR3 is TGTGCCAGCAGCTCTACAGGGTCCCACGAGCAGTACTTC. Its protein is CASSSTGSHEQYF.

The chain couples TRBV5-1 to TRBJ2-7; TRBD2 might be the D (6 bases). CDR3 length equals 15 residues. Germline CDR1 SGHRS, CDR2 YFSETQ. The germline V and J ends were trimmed by 4 bases and 4 bases, with 18 bases remaining between them. The CDR3 DNA sequence: TGCGCCAGCAGCCCGTCAACTAGCTCGGATTACGAGCAGTACTTC. Translating it yields CASSPSTSSDYEQYF. Filled out from reference TRBV5-1 and TRBJ2-7, the complete variable domain reads KAGVTQTPRYLIKTRGQQVTLSCSPISGHRSVSWYQQTPGQGLQFLFEYFSETQRNKGNFPGRFSGRQFSNSRSEMNVSTLELGDSALYLCASSPSTSSDYEQYFGPGTRLTVT.

The chain links TRBV6-5 to TRBJ2-7; D might be TRBD2 (7 bases). CDR1 is MNHEY and CDR2 is SVGAGI in the germline V gene. V lost 6 bases and J 5 bases, leaving 20 bases between the germline ends. This CDR3 region has 15 residues. The DNA for the CDR3 is TGTGCCAGCAGAATGCAAGGGGGGGGCTGGAACGAGCAGTACTTC. Its translation is CASRMQGGGWNEQYF.

The chain carries TRBV30 and TRBJ1-2; tentatively, D is TRBD1 (6 bases). CDR3 length: 11 residues. V shed 3 bases and J shed 4 bases, with 6 bases lying between them. Germline V CDR1 and CDR2: GTSNPN, SVGIG (reference sequence). CDR3: CAWRQGYGYTF. CDR3 coding DNA: TGTGCCTGGAGACAGGGCTATGGCTACACCTTC.

On this clone itself: Other DNA sequences from this sample encode an identical CDR3 as well. The chain combines TRBV6-5 with TRBJ1-6, with D possibly matching TRBD1 (5 bases). Germline lookup yields CDR1 MNHEY and CDR2 SVGAGI. Trimming removed 2 bases from V and 10 bases from J, with 9 bases in between. This CDR3 comprises 13 residues. The CDR3 coding sequence is TGTGCCAGCAGTTACGGGGGGGGATCACCCCTCCACTTT. Translation: CASSYGGGSPLHF.

The rearrangement joins TRBV3-1 (or the pseudogene TRBV3-2) to TRBJ1-5; 12 nucleotides line up with TRBD1. CDR3 length: 19 amino acids. Germline lookup yields CDR1 LGHDT and CDR2 YNNKEL (reference sequence). J gave up 1 base and V 0 bases, and 7 bases lay outside the gene matches. DNA for the CDR3: TGTGCCAGCAGCCAAGATCCTTGGGACAGGGGGCGAAGCAATCAGCCCCAGCATTTT. Its protein is CASSQDPWDRGRSNQPQHF.

V is TRBV2 and J is TRBJ2-5; D is possibly TRBD2 (6 bases). Trimming cost V 1 base and J 7 bases, with 10 bases left between them. CDR3 length: 13 amino acids. Germline CDR1 reads SNHLY; CDR2 reads FYNNEI. The CDR3 nucleotides are TGTGCCAGCAGTGAAGGGGGAGGAGGGACCCAGTACTTC. It codes for CASSEGGGGTQYF. The full variable domain, completed using reference TRBV2 and TRBJ2-5, is EPEVTQTPSHQVTQMGQEVILRCVPISNHLYFYWYRQILGQKVEFLVSFYNNEISEKSEIFDDQFSVERPDGSNFTLKIRSTKLEDSAMYFCASSEGGGGTQYFGPGTRLLVL.

The CDR3, as DNA: TGTGCCAGCAGCTATGCACACCAAAACATTCAGTACTTC. Its protein product is CASSYAHQNIQYF. This rearrangement joins TRBV7-2 to TRBJ2-4; no clear D. Trimming shortened V by 4 bases and J by 5 bases, and 9 bases separated the two germline ends. The CDR3 covers 13 residues. Per germline, CDR1 SGHTA and CDR2 FQGNSA.

The V call is TRBV11-2, the J call TRBJ1-5; weak D call: TRBD1 (6 bases). This CDR3 region has 15 residues. V lost 2 bases and J 6 bases, leaving 14 bases between the germline ends. Germline CDR1 is SGHAT and CDR2 is FQNNGV. The CDR3 loop reads CASSLTGGGGQPQHF. The CDR3 DNA follows: TGTGCCAGCAGCTTAACGGGGGGCGGGGGTCAGCCCCAGCATTTT.

The CDR3 loop is CASSHGQATNEKLFF. The CDR3, as DNA: TGCGCCAGCAGCCATGGACAGGCCACTAATGAAAAACTGTTTTTT. The rearrangement uses TRBV4-1 and TRBJ1-4; 7 bases agree with TRBD1. CDR1 is MGHRA, CDR2 YSYEKL, per germline. V dropped 3 bases and J dropped 2; count of bases not matched to a gene: 3. The CDR3 runs to 15 residues.

This chain links TRBV7-9 with TRBJ1-5, with D hard to call. V was cut by 3 bases and J by 5 bases, with 5 bases left in between. CDR3 length: 12 amino acids. Germline CDR1 SEHNR, CDR2 FQNEAQ (reference sequence). CDR3 region: CASSFQDQPQHF. CDR3 bases: TGTGCCAGCAGCTTTCAGGATCAGCCCCAGCATTTT.

The DNA of the CDR3 is TGTGCCAGCAGCTTAGCTGGGAGGGCAGCCGGCGACGAGCAGTACTTC. This gives the protein CASSLAGRAAGDEQYF. The V and J genes are TRBV13 and TRBJ2-7, with 7 bases fitting TRBD2. Germline loops: CDR1 PRHDT, CDR2 FYEKMQ (reference sequence). This CDR3 has 16 residues. The junction had 11 bases not matched to a gene; V was cut back by 1 base and J by 5 bases.

The chain employs TRBV6-5 and TRBJ1-1; D not certain. The CDR3 runs 13 residues. Germline CDR1 is MNHEY and CDR2 is SVGAGI. V lost 2 bases to trimming and J lost 2 bases, with 6 bases between them. The CDR3 reads CASSYVVNTEAFF. CDR3 nucleotide sequence: TGTGCCAGCAGTTACGTAGTTAACACTGAAGCTTTCTTT.